A selection of T cell receptor beta chains follows, all from one sample in a study of identifying expanded T cells in peripheral blood. The data were produced by immunoSEQ multiplex PCR, yet TCRdb's version contains in-frame clones alone and is incomplete. Here the sample spans 50,000 or so clones, roughly 87% being singletons. The sample consisted of blood. The receptors originated from a person aged 18-69 years in good health. Both conserved end residues are part of each CDR3. D genes are given only for firm matches. Some rows mark clone size as missing; the rest say once, few, many or name a class of expanded clone.

v_call: TRBV2
j_call: TRBJ2-1
clone_size: few
d_call: -
cdr3_aa: CASDSSYNEQFF
cdr3_nt: TGTGCCAGCGACAGCTCCTACAATGAGCAGTTCTTC

v_call: TRBV7-2
j_call: TRBJ2-7
clone_size: -
d_call: TRBD2
cdr3_aa: CASGLGALYEQYF
cdr3_nt: TGTGCCAGCGGACTAGGAGCTCTCTACGAGCAGTACTTC

v_call: TRBV9
j_call: TRBJ2-1
clone_size: -
d_call: TRBD2
cdr3_aa: CASSTGTRYNEQFF
cdr3_nt: TGTGCCAGCTCAACCGGGACTAGATACAATGAGCAGTTCTTC

v_call: TRBV7-9
j_call: TRBJ1-1
clone_size: few
d_call: -
cdr3_aa: CASPLPDTEAFF
cdr3_nt: TGTGCCAGCCCCCTCCCCGACACTGAAGCTTTCTTT

v_call: TRBV4-1
j_call: TRBJ2-7
clone_size: -
d_call: TRBD2
cdr3_aa: CASSLGGLAGGSSYEQYF
cdr3_nt: TGCGCCAGCAGCCTAGGGGGGCTAGCGGGAGGAAGCTCCTACGAGCAGTACTTC

v_call: TRBV18
j_call: TRBJ2-5
clone_size: -
d_call: -
cdr3_aa: CASSSEETQYF
cdr3_nt: TGTGCCAGCTCATCGGAAGAGACCCAGTACTTC

v_call: TRBV7-2
j_call: TRBJ2-7
clone_size: -
d_call: -
cdr3_aa: CASSLNDGSSPEQYF
cdr3_nt: TGTGCCAGCAGCTTAAATGACGGGAGTTCGCCCGAGCAGTACTTC

v_call: TRBV30
j_call: TRBJ1-1
clone_size: -
d_call: -
cdr3_aa: CAWSDIVLNTEAFF
cdr3_nt: TGTGCCTGGAGTGATATAGTCCTGAACACTGAAGCTTTCTTT

v_call: TRBV15
j_call: TRBJ1-5
clone_size: -
d_call: TRBD1
cdr3_aa: CATSRDSTGGQPQHF
cdr3_nt: TGTGCCACCAGCAGAGATTCGACAGGGGGGCAGCCCCAGCATTTT

v_call: TRBV18
j_call: TRBJ2-7
clone_size: -
d_call: -
cdr3_aa: CASSPTRDLLEQYF
cdr3_nt: TGTGCCAGCTCACCTACCCGGGACTTGTTGGAGCAGTACTTC

v_call: TRBV11-2
j_call: TRBJ2-3
clone_size: once
d_call: -
cdr3_aa: CASSPNTDTQYF
cdr3_nt: TGTGCCAGCAGCCCCAACACAGATACGCAGTATTTT

v_call: TRBV5-6
j_call: TRBJ2-5
clone_size: -
d_call: -
cdr3_aa: CASSLAFDRLQETQYF
cdr3_nt: TGTGCCAGCAGCTTGGCTTTTGACAGGCTTCAAGAGACCCAGTACTTC

v_call: TRBV6-1
j_call: TRBJ2-4
clone_size: -
d_call: -
cdr3_aa: CASSTQEPRVVQYF
cdr3_nt: TGTGCCAGCAGTACACAGGAACCAAGGGTGGTTCAGTACTTC

v_call: TRBV18
j_call: TRBJ2-7
clone_size: -
d_call: TRBD1
cdr3_aa: CASSQGQGYEQYF
cdr3_nt: TGTGCCAGCTCACAGGGACAGGGCTACGAGCAGTACTTC

v_call: TRBV18
j_call: TRBJ1-1
clone_size: -
d_call: -
cdr3_aa: CASNRGPNTEAFF
cdr3_nt: TGTGCCAGCAACCGGGGACCTAACACTGAAGCTTTCTTT

v_call: TRBV15
j_call: TRBJ1-6
clone_size: -
d_call: -
cdr3_aa: CATRYRGIGSPLHF
cdr3_nt: TGTGCCACCAGGTACCGTGGGATTGGTTCACCCCTCCACTTT

v_call: TRBV7-8
j_call: TRBJ2-7
clone_size: -
d_call: TRBD1
cdr3_aa: CASSQGTGPTYEQYF
cdr3_nt: TGTGCCAGCAGCCAAGGGACAGGACCGACCTACGAGCAGTACTTC

v_call: TRBV25-1
j_call: TRBJ1-6
clone_size: -
d_call: -
cdr3_aa: CASSAVRAPLHF
cdr3_nt: TGTGCCAGCAGTGCCGTACGGGCGCCCCTCCACTTT

v_call: TRBV4-3
j_call: TRBJ1-5
clone_size: -
d_call: -
cdr3_aa: CASSQERRVGRDAGNQPQHF
cdr3_nt: TGCGCCAGCAGCCAAGAGAGGAGGGTGGGGAGGGACGCGGGCAATCAGCCCCAGCATTTT

v_call: TRBV4-1
j_call: TRBJ1-2
clone_size: -
d_call: -
cdr3_aa: CASSQQGRDYGYTF
cdr3_nt: TGCGCCAGCAGCCAGCAGGGGAGAGACTATGGCTACACCTTC

v_call: TRBV6-1
j_call: TRBJ2-3
clone_size: -
d_call: TRBD2
cdr3_aa: CASSMTSGSTDTQYF
cdr3_nt: TGTGCCAGCAGCATGACTAGCGGGTCCACAGATACGCAGTATTTT

v_call: TRBV5-6
j_call: TRBJ2-3
clone_size: -
d_call: -
cdr3_aa: CASSFLLAKSTDTQYF
cdr3_nt: TGTGCCAGCAGCTTTCTCCTAGCAAAAAGCACAGATACGCAGTATTTT

v_call: TRBV5-4
j_call: TRBJ2-1
clone_size: -
d_call: TRBD2
cdr3_aa: CASSLELAGYGEQFF
cdr3_nt: TGTGCCAGCAGCTTGGAGTTAGCGGGTTACGGGGAGCAGTTCTTC

v_call: TRBV6-1
j_call: TRBJ1-4
clone_size: -
d_call: -
cdr3_aa: CASSRDGLRLEKLFF
cdr3_nt: TGTGCCAGCAGTAGAGACGGGCTCCGTCTTGAAAAACTGTTTTTT

v_call: TRBV11-2
j_call: TRBJ1-6
clone_size: once
d_call: TRBD1
cdr3_aa: CASGAGTGSFPPHF
cdr3_nt: TGTGCCAGTGGAGCCGGGACAGGGAGCTTCCCGCCCCACTTT

v_call: TRBV4-1
j_call: TRBJ2-7
clone_size: -
d_call: TRBD1
cdr3_aa: CASRAAGTGSYEQYF
cdr3_nt: TGCGCCAGCAGAGCAGCCGGGACAGGGTCCTACGAGCAGTACTTC

v_call: TRBV2
j_call: TRBJ2-3
clone_size: -
d_call: TRBD1
cdr3_aa: CAGGTGGIADTQYF
cdr3_nt: TGTGCCGGCGGGACAGGGGGCATCGCAGATACGCAGTATTTT

v_call: TRBV5-1
j_call: TRBJ2-7
clone_size: -
d_call: -
cdr3_aa: CASSTRDLAYEQYF
cdr3_nt: TGCGCCAGCAGCACCCGGGACCTCGCCTACGAGCAGTACTTC

v_call: TRBV27
j_call: TRBJ1-4
clone_size: -
d_call: TRBD1
cdr3_aa: CASRQFPARDRDEKLFF
cdr3_nt: TGTGCCAGCAGGCAGTTCCCCGCCCGGGACAGGGACGAAAAACTGTTTTTT

v_call: TRBV15
j_call: TRBJ2-5
clone_size: -
d_call: TRBD2
cdr3_aa: CATSRGLAAQETQYF
cdr3_nt: TGTGCCACCAGCAGGGGACTAGCGGCCCAAGAGACCCAGTACTTC

v_call: TRBV29-1
j_call: TRBJ2-7
clone_size: -
d_call: TRBD1
cdr3_aa: CSVGEQGSLYEQYF
cdr3_nt: TGCAGCGTCGGAGAACAGGGGTCACTGTACGAGCAGTACTTC

v_call: TRBV7-2
j_call: TRBJ2-1
clone_size: -
d_call: TRBD1
cdr3_aa: CASSRKGQGSINNEQFF
cdr3_nt: TGTGCCAGCAGCCGGAAGGGACAGGGGTCAATCAACAATGAGCAGTTCTTC

v_call: TRBV6-5
j_call: TRBJ2-5
clone_size: -
d_call: -
cdr3_aa: CASTPPRAETQYF
cdr3_nt: TGTGCCAGCACTCCACCTCGGGCAGAGACCCAGTACTTC

v_call: TRBV28
j_call: TRBJ1-4
clone_size: -
d_call: -
cdr3_aa: CAVADRFNEKLFF
cdr3_nt: TGTGCCGTAGCAGACCGGTTTAATGAAAAACTGTTTTTT

v_call: TRBV10-3
j_call: TRBJ2-1
clone_size: -
d_call: TRBD1
cdr3_aa: CAIREGQGRDEQFF
cdr3_nt: TGTGCCATCAGGGAGGGACAGGGCAGGGATGAGCAGTTCTTC

v_call: TRBV27
j_call: TRBJ2-2
clone_size: once
d_call: -
cdr3_aa: CASSLFSTGELFF
cdr3_nt: TGTGCCAGCAGTTTATTTTCTACCGGGGAGCTGTTTTTT

v_call: TRBV30
j_call: TRBJ1-2
clone_size: few
d_call: TRBD1
cdr3_aa: CARGTDYGYTF
cdr3_nt: TGTGCCCGCGGGACAGATTATGGCTACACCTTC

v_call: TRBV5-1
j_call: TRBJ2-5
clone_size: -
d_call: TRBD1
cdr3_aa: CASRPTGGSQETQYF
cdr3_nt: TGCGCCAGCAGACCGACAGGGGGCAGCCAAGAGACCCAGTACTTC

v_call: TRBV7-9
j_call: TRBJ2-1
clone_size: -
d_call: TRBD2
cdr3_aa: CASSGTSGRGGYNEQFF
cdr3_nt: TGTGCCAGCAGCGGGACTAGCGGGAGAGGGGGGTACAATGAGCAGTTCTTC

v_call: TRBV23-1
j_call: TRBJ2-5
clone_size: -
d_call: -
cdr3_aa: CARTEPQETQYF
cdr3_nt: TGCGCCAGGACAGAACCGCAAGAGACCCAGTACTTC

v_call: TRBV7-2
j_call: TRBJ1-1
clone_size: -
d_call: -
cdr3_aa: CASSLMRGNTEAFF
cdr3_nt: TGTGCCAGCAGCTTAATGAGGGGGAACACTGAAGCTTTCTTT